These 7 T cell receptor beta chains came from one sample sequenced in a study of shared clonotypes between healthy human individuals. Only in-frame clones appear in the TCRdb table, and some are missing; sequencing was by immunoSEQ multiplex PCR. The sample lists approximately 350,000 clones, roughly 70% seen once, with 9% to 12% in the top ten. The sequenced sample consisted of memory CD4+ T cells sorted from blood. Subset reported: CD45RA-negative fraction. The source is a man younger than 40 in good health.

J is TRBJ2-7 and V is TRBV7-6; no clear D gene. V lost 0 bases to trimming and J lost 1 base, with 4 bases between them. The CDR3 is 13 residues long. Germline values: CDR1 SGHVS, CDR2 FNYEAQ. This CDR3 is CASSLARSYEQYF. The CDR3 nucleotides are TGTGCCAGCAGCTTAGCAAGGTCCTACGAGCAGTACTTC.

DNA of the CDR3: TGTGCCAGCAGCTTAGACAGGGGGAACACCGGGGAGCTGTTTTTT. This translates into CASSLDRGNTGELFF. The chain is built from TRBV11-2 and TRBJ2-2; a possible D gene is TRBD1 (6 bases). V was shortened by 0 bases and J by 1 base, with 6 bases between the two germline ends. Germline CDR1 SGHAT, CDR2 FQNNGV. The CDR3 runs to 15 residues.

The chain uses TRBV5-8 and TRBJ1-1; D gene ambiguous. The CDR3 loop spans 15 amino acids. The V end was cut by 0 bases, the J end by 3 bases, with 12 bases between. From germline, CDR1 is SGHTS and CDR2 YDEGEE. The CDR3 region has the DNA TGTGCCAGCAGCTTGGAAGCCGGGGTGGACACTGAAGCTTTCTTT. It encodes CASSLEAGVDTEAFF.

This clone was counted between two and nine times. V gene TRBV5-1 combines with J gene TRBJ2-1; 14 bases are shared with TRBD2. J lost 7 bases, V lost 3 bases, and 6 bases had no gene match. This CDR3 comprises 16 residues. The germline gives CDR1 SGHRS, CDR2 YFSETQ. The CDR3 protein is CASSSERLAGGNEQFF. CDR3 DNA: TGCGCCAGCAGCTCGGAACGACTAGCGGGAGGGAATGAGCAGTTCTTC.

The V and J genes are TRBV5-1 and TRBJ2-7; D is perhaps TRBD1 (6 bases). This CDR3 has 15 amino acids. Per germline, CDR1 SGHRS and CDR2 YFSETQ. The ends were cut back, 5 bases at V and 2 bases at J, with 17 bases in the middle. CDR3 protein: CASSSRGRGPYEQYF. The CDR3 DNA reads TGCGCCAGCAGTTCCAGGGGCAGGGGACCCTACGAGCAGTACTTC.

V usage is TRBV6-1 and J usage is TRBJ1-1; TRBD1 is a possible D gene (5 bases). This CDR3 spans 14 amino acids. The V gene lost 5 bases and the J gene lost 4 bases, with 14 bases spanning the gap. Germline CDR1 reads MNHNS; CDR2 reads SASEGT. DNA of the CDR3: TGTGCCAGCAGTTCATCAGGGTATGGCACTGAAGCTTTCTTT. Amino acids: CASSSSGYGTEAFF.

V and J are TRBV6-1 and TRBJ2-7; D is unclear. This CDR3 region has 13 residues. Trimming stripped 6 bases from V and 0 bases from J, with 9 bases between. The V gene's germline CDR1 is MNHNS and CDR2 SASEGT. The CDR3 here is CASRVHSSYEQYF. The DNA of the CDR3 is TGTGCCAGCAGGGTCCACAGCTCCTACGAGCAGTACTTC.